Below, one T cell receptor (beta chain) is given with its context. The CDR3 is 16 residues long. V was pared by 4 bases and J by 4 bases, with 18 bases between. Germline V gives CDR1 SGDLS, CDR2 YYNGEE. Here immunoSEQ multiplex PCR was the method, and the copy in TCRdb shows in-frame clones only, minus some. The table includes fewer than 200,000 clones, around 89% detected once. The sample is drawn from a study of control samples from healthy donors and cancer patients. Sample: blood. This clonotype was obtained from a woman between 50 and 59 years old in good health. The rearrangement uses TRBV9 and TRBJ2-1; the D gene is possibly TRBD2 (6 bases). CDR3 coding DNA: TGTGCCAGCAGCTTTCCCTTACGGGGGTCTTACAATGAGCAGTTCTTC. This translates into CASSFPLRGSYNEQFF.